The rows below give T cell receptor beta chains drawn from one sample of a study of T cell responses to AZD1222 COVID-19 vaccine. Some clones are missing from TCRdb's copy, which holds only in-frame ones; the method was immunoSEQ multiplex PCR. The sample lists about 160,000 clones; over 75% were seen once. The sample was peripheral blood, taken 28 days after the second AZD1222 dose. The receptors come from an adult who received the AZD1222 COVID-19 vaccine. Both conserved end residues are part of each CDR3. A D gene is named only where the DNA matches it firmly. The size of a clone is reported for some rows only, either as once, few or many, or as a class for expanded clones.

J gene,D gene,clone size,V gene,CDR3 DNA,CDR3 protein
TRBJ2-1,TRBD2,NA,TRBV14,TGTGCCAGCAGCCAACTCGAGACTAGCTTCGATGAGCAGTTCTTC,CASSQLETSFDEQFF
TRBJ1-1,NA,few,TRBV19,TGTGCCAGTAGTCCACCGGGCAGGAACACTGAAGCTTTCTTT,CASSPPGRNTEAFF
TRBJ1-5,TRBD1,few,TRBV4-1,TGCGCCAGCAGCCACCCGGGACAGGGGGCTGGGCAGCCCCAGCATTTT,CASSHPGQGAGQPQHF
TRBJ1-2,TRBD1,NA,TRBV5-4,TGTGCCAGCAGCTTGGGGGACAGGGATCACGGCTACACCTTC,CASSLGDRDHGYTF
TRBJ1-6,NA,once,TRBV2,TGTGCCAGCAGTGAAGAGGGGATAGGTTCACCCCTCCACTTT,CASSEEGIGSPLHF
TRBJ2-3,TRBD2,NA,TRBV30,TGTGCCTGGAAAGGACGGGGGGGCACAGATACGCAGTATTTT,CAWKGRGGTDTQYF
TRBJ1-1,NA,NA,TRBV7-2,TGTGCCAGCAGGTTGAACATGAACACTGAAGCTTTCTTT,CASRLNMNTEAFF
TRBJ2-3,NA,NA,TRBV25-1,TGTGCCAGCAGCAGACCTAGGAGCACAGATACGCAGTATTTT,CASSRPRSTDTQYF
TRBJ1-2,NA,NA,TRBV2,TGTGCCAGCAGGGGGATGCCCCCTAACTATGGCTACACCTTC,CASRGMPPNYGYTF
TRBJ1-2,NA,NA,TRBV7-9,TGTGCCAGCAGCTTAGAGCCGGGGAACTGGCGGTACACCTTC,CASSLEPGNWRYTF
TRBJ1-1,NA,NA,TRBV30,TGTGCCTATACAAGGGGAGGCACTGAAGCTTTCTTT,CAYTRGGTEAFF
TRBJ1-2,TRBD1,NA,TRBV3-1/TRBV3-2,TGTGCCAGCAGCCCAAAAGGACAGGGAAAGGGGAGCTATGGCTACACCTTC,CASSPKGQGKGSYGYTF
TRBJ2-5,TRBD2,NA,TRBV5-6,TGTGCCAGCAGCTTGCCCGGGAGGGAGACCCAGTACTTC,CASSLPGRETQYF
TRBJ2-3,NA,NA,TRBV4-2,TGTGCCAGCAGCCAAGATACTGATCCTAGGGATACGCAGTATTTT,CASSQDTDPRDTQYF
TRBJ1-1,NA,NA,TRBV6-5,TGTGCCAGCAATATGCAGCTGAACACTGAAGCTTTCTTT,CASNMQLNTEAFF
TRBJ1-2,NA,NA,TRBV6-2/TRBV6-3,TGTGCCAGCAGTTACGACCTTATTGGCTACACCTTC,CASSYDLIGYTF
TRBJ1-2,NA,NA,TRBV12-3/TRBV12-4,TGTGCCAGCAGTTCAAGACAGTCCTATGGCTACACCTTC,CASSSRQSYGYTF
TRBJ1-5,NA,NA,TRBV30,TGTGCCTGTTCTCCAGGGGAAAGTCAGCCCCAGCATTTT,CACSPGESQPQHF
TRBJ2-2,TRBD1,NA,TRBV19,TGTGCCAACAGGGGCCCCACCACCGGGGAGCTGTTTTTT,CANRGPTTGELFF
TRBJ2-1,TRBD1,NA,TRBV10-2,TGCGCCAGCAGTGGGGTGGTGGACAGGGGGAATCCCAGCTCCTACAATGAGCAGTTCTTC,CASSGVVDRGNPSSYNEQFF
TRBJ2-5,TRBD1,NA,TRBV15,TGTGCCACCAGCAACCTGGGACAGGGTATATACTTC,CATSNLGQGIYF
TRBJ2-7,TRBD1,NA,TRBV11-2,TGTGCCAGCAGCTCCCCGGACAGGGACCACGAGCAGTACTTC,CASSSPDRDHEQYF
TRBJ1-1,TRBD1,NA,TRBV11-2,TGTGCCAGCAGGACACAGGGGAGTAGGACTGAAGCTTTCTTT,CASRTQGSRTEAFF
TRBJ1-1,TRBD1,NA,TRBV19,TGTGCCAGTAGTTCCCGGACAGGGAGGGACACTGAAGCTTTCTTT,CASSSRTGRDTEAFF
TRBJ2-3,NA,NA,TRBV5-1,TGCGCCAGCAGCTTTGGAGACACGCAGTATTTT,CASSFGDTQYF
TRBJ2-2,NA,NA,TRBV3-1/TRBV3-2,TGTGCCAGCAGTCGGGGCGTAGGGCAGGCCGGGGAGCTGTTTTTT,CASSRGVGQAGELFF
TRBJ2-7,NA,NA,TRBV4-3,TGCGCCAGCAGCCAGGCTCATAACTACGAGCAGTACTTC,CASSQAHNYEQYF